This passage covers 4 T cell receptor beta chains from one sample sequenced in a study of blood T cell repertoires in COVID-19. The repertoire was sequenced with immunoSEQ multiplex PCR; TCRdb's copy has only in-frame clones and lacks some. The sample carries some 170,000 clones, 80% to 85% recorded once. Input material: peripheral blood. These receptors originate from a woman of 80 years or more with active or convalescent COVID-19.

The gene calls are TRBV4-3 and TRBJ1-1; D is perhaps TRBD1 (6 bases). Trimming removed 4 bases from V and 3 bases from J, with 15 bases in between. The CDR3 is made up of 15 amino acids. Looked up from germline, CDR1 is LGHNA and CDR2 is YSLEER. For the CDR3, the DNA is TGCGCCAGCAGCCGCTACGGGGGGGCGGACACTGAAGCTTTCTTT. Its translation is CASSRYGGADTEAFF.

The V gene is TRBV9, the J gene TRBJ2-1, with 8 positions matching TRBD2. Germline CDR1 is SGDLS and CDR2 is YYNGEE. The length of the CDR3 is 15 residues. Trimming removed 0 bases from V and 3 bases from J; junction bases left unmatched: 2. The CDR3 coding sequence is TGTGCCAGCAGCGTAGAGGGACTAGACTACAATGAGCAGTTCTTC. It encodes CASSVEGLDYNEQFF.

This chain connects TRBV7-9 to TRBJ1-6, with 11 bases fitting TRBD1. V was clipped by 5 bases and J by 9 bases; unmatched bases: 9. CDR1 and CDR2 (germline): SEHNR, FQNEAQ (reference sequence). The CDR3 spans 16 residues. The CDR3 bases are TGTGCCAGCAGCCTCAACACCGGGACAGGGGGTTCACCCCTCCACTTT. Its translation is CASSLNTGTGGSPLHF.

This chain uses TRBV19 with TRBJ2-1, with 16 bases that match TRBD2. This CDR3 has 19 amino acids. Germline V CDR1 and CDR2: LNHDA, SQIVND (reference sequence). V dropped 5 bases and J dropped 8; count of bases not matched to a gene: 15. CDR3 sequence reads: CASSSGTSGGAAGNDEQFF. As DNA, the CDR3 is TGTGCCAGTAGTTCAGGGACTAGCGGGGGGGCCGCGGGAAATGATGAGCAGTTCTTC.